Sequencing of this T cell receptor beta chain was carried out in a study of T cell responses to AZD1222 COVID-19 vaccine. The CDR3 consists of 14 residues. Germline assignment: CDR1 SGHTA and CDR2 FQGNSA. V lost 5 bases and J lost 6; bases outside the gene matches: 8. Sequencing was performed with immunoSEQ multiplex PCR; in TCRdb, only in-frame clones are kept and a portion is missing. The sample has 100,000 to 140,000 clones, around nine tenths seen once. About this clone itself: What it binds is not known.

Findings of the study overall: The repertoires were collected only after the peak T cell response. Spike-spanning, vaccine-associated CD4 TCRs were dominant at 160-218 and 743-854.

Timing groups of about 4 and about 12 weeks for second doses were pooled. This chain uses TRBV7-2 with TRBJ2-7, with 9 bases identical to TRBD2. The clonotype comes from an adult who received the AZD1222 COVID-19 vaccine. This material consisted of peripheral blood, taken 28 days after the second AZD1222 dose. The DNA for the CDR3 is TGTGCCAGCAGCCGCGGGGGGGCAAAGGGCGAGCAGTACTTC. This encodes CASSRGGAKGEQYF.